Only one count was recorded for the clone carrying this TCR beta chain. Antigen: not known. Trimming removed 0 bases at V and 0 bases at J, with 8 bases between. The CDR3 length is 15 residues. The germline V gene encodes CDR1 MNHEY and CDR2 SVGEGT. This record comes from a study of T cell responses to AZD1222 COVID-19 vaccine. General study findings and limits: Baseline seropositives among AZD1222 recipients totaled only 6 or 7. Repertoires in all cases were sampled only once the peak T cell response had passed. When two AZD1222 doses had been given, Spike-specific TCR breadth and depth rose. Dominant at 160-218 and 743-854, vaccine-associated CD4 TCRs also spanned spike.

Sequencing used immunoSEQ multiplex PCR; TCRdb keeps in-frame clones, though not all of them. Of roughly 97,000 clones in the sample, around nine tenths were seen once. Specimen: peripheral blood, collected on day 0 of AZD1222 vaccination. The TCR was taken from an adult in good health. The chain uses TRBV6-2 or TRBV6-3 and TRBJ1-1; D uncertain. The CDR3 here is CASSYSGRMNTEAFF. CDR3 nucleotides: TGTGCCAGCAGTTACTCGGGAAGAATGAACACTGAAGCTTTCTTT.